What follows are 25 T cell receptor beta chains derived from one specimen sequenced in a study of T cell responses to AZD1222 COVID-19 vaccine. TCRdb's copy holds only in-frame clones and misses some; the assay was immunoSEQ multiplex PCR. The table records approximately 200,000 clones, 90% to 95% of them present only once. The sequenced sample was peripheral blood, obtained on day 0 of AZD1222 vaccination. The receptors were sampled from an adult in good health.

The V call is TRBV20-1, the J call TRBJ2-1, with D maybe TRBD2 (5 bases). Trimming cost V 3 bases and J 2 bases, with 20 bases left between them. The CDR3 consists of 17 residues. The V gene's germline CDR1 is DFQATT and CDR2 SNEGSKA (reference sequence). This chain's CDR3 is CSASRGSKKIAYNEQFF. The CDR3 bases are TGCAGTGCTAGTCGTGGGAGCAAAAAAATCGCCTACAATGAGCAGTTCTTC.

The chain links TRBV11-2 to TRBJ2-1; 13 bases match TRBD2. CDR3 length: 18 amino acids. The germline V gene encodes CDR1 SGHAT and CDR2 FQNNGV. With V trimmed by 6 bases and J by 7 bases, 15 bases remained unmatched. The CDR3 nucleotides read TGTGCCAGCAGACATTTACTAGCGGGAGGGCCGTTAGGTAATGAGCAGTTCTTC. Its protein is CASRHLLAGGPLGNEQFF.

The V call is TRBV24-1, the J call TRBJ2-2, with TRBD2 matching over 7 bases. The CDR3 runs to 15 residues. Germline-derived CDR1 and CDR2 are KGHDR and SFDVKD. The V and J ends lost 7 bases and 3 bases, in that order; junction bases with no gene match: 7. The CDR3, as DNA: TGTGCCACCAGCGGACTAGGTTTTGACACCGGGGAGCTGTTTTTT. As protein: CATSGLGFDTGELFF.

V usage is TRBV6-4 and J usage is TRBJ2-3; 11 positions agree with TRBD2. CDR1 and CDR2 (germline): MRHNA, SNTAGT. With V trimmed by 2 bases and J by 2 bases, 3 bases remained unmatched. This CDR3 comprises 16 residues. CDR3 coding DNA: TGTGCCAGCAGTGACACTAGCGGGAGCGCCACAGATACGCAGTATTTT. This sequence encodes CASSDTSGSATDTQYF.

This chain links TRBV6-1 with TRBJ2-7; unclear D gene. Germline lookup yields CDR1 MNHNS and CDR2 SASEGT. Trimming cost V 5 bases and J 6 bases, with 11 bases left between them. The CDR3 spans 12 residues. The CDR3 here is CASSNPMGEQYF. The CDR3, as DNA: TGTGCCAGCAGTAACCCGATGGGCGAGCAGTACTTC.

CDR3 nucleotide sequence: TGCGCCAGCAGCCCGCCGGCGGGGAGGGGTGAGCAGTTCTTC. Translation gives CASSPPAGRGEQFF. The chain uses TRBV5-1 and TRBJ2-1, with TRBD2 identical over 7 bases. CDR1 and CDR2 (germline): SGHRS, YFSETQ. V shed 4 bases, J shed 9 bases, and the junction held 10 bases outside the gene matches. The CDR3 is made up of 14 amino acids.

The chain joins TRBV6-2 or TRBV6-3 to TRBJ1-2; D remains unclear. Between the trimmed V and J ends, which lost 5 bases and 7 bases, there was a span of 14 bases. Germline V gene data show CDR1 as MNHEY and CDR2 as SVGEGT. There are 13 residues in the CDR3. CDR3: CASSALPGSGYTF. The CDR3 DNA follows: TGTGCCAGCAGTGCCCTCCCGGGGAGTGGCTACACCTTC.

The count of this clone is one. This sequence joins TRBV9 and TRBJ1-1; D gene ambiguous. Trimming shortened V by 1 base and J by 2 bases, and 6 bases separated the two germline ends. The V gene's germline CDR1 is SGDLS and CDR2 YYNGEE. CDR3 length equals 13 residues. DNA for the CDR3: TGTGCCAGCAGCGTATCTCACAACACTGAAGCTTTCTTT. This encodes CASSVSHNTEAFF.

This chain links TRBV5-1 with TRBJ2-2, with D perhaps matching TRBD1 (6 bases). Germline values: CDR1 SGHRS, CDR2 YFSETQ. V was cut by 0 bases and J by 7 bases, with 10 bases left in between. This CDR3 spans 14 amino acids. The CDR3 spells CASSLGGTIGELFF. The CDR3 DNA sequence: TGCGCCAGCAGCTTGGGGGGGACAATCGGGGAGCTGTTTTTT.

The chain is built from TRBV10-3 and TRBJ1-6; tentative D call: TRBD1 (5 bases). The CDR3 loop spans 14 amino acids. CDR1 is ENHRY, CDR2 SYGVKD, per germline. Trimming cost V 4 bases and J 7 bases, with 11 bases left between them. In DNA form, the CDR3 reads TGTGCCATCAGTGGCCCAGGGCACAATTCACCCCTCCACTTT. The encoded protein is CAISGPGHNSPLHF.

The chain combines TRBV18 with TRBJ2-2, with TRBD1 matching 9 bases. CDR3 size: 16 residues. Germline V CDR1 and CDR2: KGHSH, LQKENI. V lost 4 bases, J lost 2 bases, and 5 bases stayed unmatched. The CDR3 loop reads CASSQPGQGNTGELFF. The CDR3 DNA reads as TGTGCCAGCTCACAGCCGGGACAGGGAAACACCGGGGAGCTGTTTTTT.

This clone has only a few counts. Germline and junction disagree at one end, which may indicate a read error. The CDR3 DNA reads TGTGCCAGCAGTAACTCCGGGACAGGAAACAATGAGCAGTTCTTC. Protein sequence: CASSNSGTGNNEQFF. The chain carries TRBV6-5 and TRBJ2-1, with 8 positions matching TRBD1. Germline V gene data show CDR1 as MNHEY and CDR2 as SVGAGI. There are 15 residues in the CDR3.

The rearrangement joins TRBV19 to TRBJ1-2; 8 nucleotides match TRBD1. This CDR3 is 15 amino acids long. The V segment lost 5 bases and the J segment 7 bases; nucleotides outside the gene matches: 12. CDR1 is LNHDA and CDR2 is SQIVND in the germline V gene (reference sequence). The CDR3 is CASSPGQGGGIGYTF. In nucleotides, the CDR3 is TGTGCCAGTAGTCCCGGACAGGGTGGAGGAATTGGCTACACCTTC.

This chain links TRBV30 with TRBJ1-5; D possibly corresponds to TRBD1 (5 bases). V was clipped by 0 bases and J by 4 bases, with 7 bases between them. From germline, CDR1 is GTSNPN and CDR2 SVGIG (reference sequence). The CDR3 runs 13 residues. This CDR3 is CAWSVPGNQPQHF. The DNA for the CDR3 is TGTGCCTGGAGTGTACCAGGGAATCAGCCCCAGCATTTT.

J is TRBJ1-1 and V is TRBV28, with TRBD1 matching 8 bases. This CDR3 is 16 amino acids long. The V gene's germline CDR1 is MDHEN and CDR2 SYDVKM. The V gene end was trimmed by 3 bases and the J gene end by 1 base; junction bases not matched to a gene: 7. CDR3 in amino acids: CASSFWGGTGNTEAFF. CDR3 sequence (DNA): TGTGCCAGCAGTTTCTGGGGGGGGACAGGGAACACTGAAGCTTTCTTT.

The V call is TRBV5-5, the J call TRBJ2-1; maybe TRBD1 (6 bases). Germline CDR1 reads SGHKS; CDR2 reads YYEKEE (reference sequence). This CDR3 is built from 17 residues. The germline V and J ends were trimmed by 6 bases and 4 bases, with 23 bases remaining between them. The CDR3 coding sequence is TGTGCCAGCATCTCCAAAACGGGGACACCACCATACAATGAGCAGTTCTTC. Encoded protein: CASISKTGTPPYNEQFF. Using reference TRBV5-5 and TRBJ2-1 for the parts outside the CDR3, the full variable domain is DAGVTQSPTHLIKTRGQQVTLRCSPISGHKSVSWYQQVLGQGPQFIFQYYEKEERGRGNFPDRFSARQFPNYSSELNVNALLLGDSALYLCASISKTGTPPYNEQFFGPGTRLTVL.

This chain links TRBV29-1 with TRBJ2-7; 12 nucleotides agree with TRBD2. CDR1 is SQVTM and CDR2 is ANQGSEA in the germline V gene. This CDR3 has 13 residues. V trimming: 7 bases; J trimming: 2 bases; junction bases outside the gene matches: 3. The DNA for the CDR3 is TGCAGCGCGGGACTAGCGGGCACCTACGAGCAGTACTTC. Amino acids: CSAGLAGTYEQYF.

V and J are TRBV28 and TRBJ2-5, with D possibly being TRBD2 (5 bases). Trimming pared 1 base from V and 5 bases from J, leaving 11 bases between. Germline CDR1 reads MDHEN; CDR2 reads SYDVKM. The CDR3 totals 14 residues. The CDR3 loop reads CASSLYGNGETQYF. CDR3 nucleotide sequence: TGTGCCAGCAGTTTATACGGGAATGGGGAGACCCAGTACTTC.

DNA for the CDR3: TGTGCCAGCAGCGTAGGAGGGGCAGGGAACACCGGGGAGCTGTTTTTT. It encodes CASSVGGAGNTGELFF. The chain employs TRBV9 and TRBJ2-2, with D perhaps being TRBD1 or TRBD2 (5 bases each). Deletions cut 0 bases from V and 1 base from J, with 10 bases between. CDR3 size: 16 residues. Germline lookup yields CDR1 SGDLS and CDR2 YYNGEE.

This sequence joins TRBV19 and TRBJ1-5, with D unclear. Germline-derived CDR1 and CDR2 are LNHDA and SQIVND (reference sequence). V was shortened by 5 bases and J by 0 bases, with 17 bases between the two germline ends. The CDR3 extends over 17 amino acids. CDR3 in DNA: TGTGCCAGTAGTGTAACTGGGGTCGGGGATAGCAATCAGCCCCAGCATTTT. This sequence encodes CASSVTGVGDSNQPQHF.

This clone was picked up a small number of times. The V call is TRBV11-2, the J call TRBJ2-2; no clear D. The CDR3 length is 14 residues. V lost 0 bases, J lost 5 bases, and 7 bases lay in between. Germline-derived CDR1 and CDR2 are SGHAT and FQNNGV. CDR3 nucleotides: TGTGCCAGCAGCTTAGATCTGGGAACCGGGGAGCTGTTTTTT. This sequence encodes CASSLDLGTGELFF. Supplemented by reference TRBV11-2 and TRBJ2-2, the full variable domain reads EAGVAQSPRYKIIEKRQSVAFWCNPISGHATLYWYQQILGQGPKLLIQFQNNGVVDDSQLPKDRFSAERLKGVDSTLKIQPAKLEDSAVYLCASSLDLGTGELFFGEGSRLTVL.

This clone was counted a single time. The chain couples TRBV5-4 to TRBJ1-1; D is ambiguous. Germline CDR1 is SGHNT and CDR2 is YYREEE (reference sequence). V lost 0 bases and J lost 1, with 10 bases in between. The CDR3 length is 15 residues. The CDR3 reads CASSLVGQSNTEAFF. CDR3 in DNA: TGTGCCAGCAGCTTGGTGGGCCAGTCGAACACTGAAGCTTTCTTT.

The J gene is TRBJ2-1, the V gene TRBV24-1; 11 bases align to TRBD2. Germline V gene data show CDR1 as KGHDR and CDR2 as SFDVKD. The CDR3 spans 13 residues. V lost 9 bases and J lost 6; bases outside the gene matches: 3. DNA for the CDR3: TGTGCCACCCAGCTAGCGGGAGGCAATGAGCAGTTCTTC. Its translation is CATQLAGGNEQFF.

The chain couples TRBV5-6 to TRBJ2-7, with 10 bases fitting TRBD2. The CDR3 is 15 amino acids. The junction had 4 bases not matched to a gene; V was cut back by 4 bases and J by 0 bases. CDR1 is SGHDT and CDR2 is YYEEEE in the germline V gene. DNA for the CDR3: TGTGCCAGCAGCCGGACTAGCGGAATCTCCTACGAGCAGTACTTC. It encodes CASSRTSGISYEQYF. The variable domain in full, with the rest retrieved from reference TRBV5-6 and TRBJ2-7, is DAGVTQSPTHLIKTRGQQVTLRCSPKSGHDTVSWYQQALGQGPQFIFQYYEEEERQRGNFPDRFSGHQFPNYSSELNVNALLLGDSALYLCASSRTSGISYEQYFGPGTRLTVT.

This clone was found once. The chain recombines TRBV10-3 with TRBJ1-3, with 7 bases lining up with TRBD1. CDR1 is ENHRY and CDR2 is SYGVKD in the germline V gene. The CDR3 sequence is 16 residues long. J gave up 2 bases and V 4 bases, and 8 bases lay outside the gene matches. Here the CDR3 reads CAISGGGRGPGNTIYF. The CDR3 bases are TGTGCCATCAGTGGCGGTGGGAGGGGGCCTGGAAACACCATATATTTT.